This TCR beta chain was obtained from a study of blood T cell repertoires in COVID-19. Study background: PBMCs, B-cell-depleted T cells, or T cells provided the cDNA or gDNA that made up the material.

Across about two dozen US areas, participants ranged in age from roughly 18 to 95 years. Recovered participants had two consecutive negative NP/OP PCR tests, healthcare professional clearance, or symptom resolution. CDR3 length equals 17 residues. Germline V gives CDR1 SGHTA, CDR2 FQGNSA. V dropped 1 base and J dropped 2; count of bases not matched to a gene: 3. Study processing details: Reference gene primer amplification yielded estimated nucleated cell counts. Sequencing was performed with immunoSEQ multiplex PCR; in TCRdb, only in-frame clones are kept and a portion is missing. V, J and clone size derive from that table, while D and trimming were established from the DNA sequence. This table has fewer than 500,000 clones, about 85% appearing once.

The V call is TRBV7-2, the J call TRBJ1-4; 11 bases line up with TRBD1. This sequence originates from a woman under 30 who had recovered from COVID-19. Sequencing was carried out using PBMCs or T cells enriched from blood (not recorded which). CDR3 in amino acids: CASSLVGTGGTNEKLFF. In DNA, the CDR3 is TGTGCCAGCAGCTTAGTCGGGACAGGGGGGACTAATGAAAAACTGTTTTTT.